This passage covers 18 T cell receptor beta chains from one sample sequenced in a study of molecular identifiers for immune sequencing clone quantification (dated by TCRdb to 2017 to 2018). The protocol used for the library was PCR. The instrument given in TCRdb is NextSeq 500. TCRdb redid the processing of the public reads, applying fastp at Q25 and MiXCR, and retained in-frame beta chains. Rows are unified per CDR3 protein, each entry keeping the most common DNA and genes. The sample includes about half a million distinct CDR3 sequences, with around 25% observed a single time. Approximately 0.8% of the sample belongs to the ten largest clones. Input material: naive CD8+ T cells from blood, with Jurkat cell RNA spiked in. Reading the label with the study, this specimen's cell subset or site is: FACS-sorted CD8+CD4-CCR7+CD45RA+ naive T cells. All receptors derive from a human donor in good health. Some libraries in this study had Jurkat cell RNA spiked in.

This chain uses TRBV19 with TRBJ2-2; a weak D match, TRBD1 (6 bases). The germline V gene encodes CDR1 LNHDA and CDR2 SQIVND (reference sequence). The germline V and J ends were trimmed by 10 bases and 6 bases, with 24 bases remaining between them. CDR3 size: 16 residues. CDR3: CATLMDRRLSAGELFF. The CDR3 DNA reads TGTGCCACCCTAATGGACAGAAGGCTTTCGGCCGGGGAGCTGTTTTTT.

In its sample, this clonotype was seen many times. The chain uses TRBV5-6 and TRBJ2-5; no definite D call. This CDR3 comprises 14 residues. V lost 4 bases to trimming and J lost 5 bases, with 15 bases between them. The germline gives CDR1 SGHDT, CDR2 YYEEEE. The CDR3 loop is CASSQAFTQETQYF. CDR3 DNA sequence: TGTGCCAGCAGCCAAGCCTTTACCCAGGAGACCCAGTACTTC.

This clonotype was seen at least ten times. The rearrangement joins TRBV29-1 to TRBJ2-2; TRBD2 aligns across 10 bases. The CDR3 length is 15 residues. With V trimmed by 3 bases and J by 5 bases, 6 bases remained unmatched. CDR1 is SQVTM and CDR2 is ANQGSEA in the germline V gene. DNA for the CDR3: TGCAGCGTTGAGAGGTCTAGCGGGAGTACCGGGGAGCTGTTTTTT. Translation gives CSVERSSGSTGELFF.

This clonotype showed up many times. The chain carries TRBV6-5 and TRBJ2-3; 10 bases fit TRBD2. CDR3 length equals 15 residues. After removal of 6 bases from V and 2 bases from J, the junction contained 5 bases not matched to a gene. The germline V gene encodes CDR1 MNHEY and CDR2 SVGAGI. CDR3 coding DNA: TGTGCCAGCAGCCCCAGCGGGAGGGTCACAGATACGCAGTATTTT. Encoded protein: CASSPSGRVTDTQYF.

This clonotype has more than one count but fewer than ten. The J gene is TRBJ2-3, the V gene TRBV9; tentative D call: TRBD1 (6 bases). The germline V gene encodes CDR1 SGDLS and CDR2 YYNGEE. V lost 3 bases, J lost 6 bases, and 20 bases lay in between. The CDR3 contains 16 residues. This CDR3 reads CASSAIQGPGVDTQYF. The CDR3 nucleotides are TGTGCCAGCAGCGCCATTCAGGGGCCAGGGGTCGATACGCAGTATTTT.

Many counts were recorded for this clonotype. The rearrangement links TRBV28 to TRBJ1-4; TRBD1 matches 7 bases. The CDR3 is 17 residues long. Germline V gene data show CDR1 as MDHEN and CDR2 as SYDVKM. Unmatched junction bases numbered 18, after V lost 6 bases and J lost 8 bases. The CDR3 DNA sequence: TGTGCCAGCAGACTACAGGGGTTGCATGGAAAAGGGGAAAAACTGTTTTTT. It translates to CASRLQGLHGKGEKLFF.

This clonotype has just a few counts. V usage is TRBV30 and J usage is TRBJ2-7; possible D gene TRBD1, 5 bases. The germline V gene encodes CDR1 GTSNPN and CDR2 SVGIG (reference sequence). The CDR3 runs 13 residues. V lost 0 bases to trimming and J lost 7 bases, with 13 bases between them. CDR3 nucleotides: TGTGCCTGGAGTGTCCACAGGTTGGATGAGCAGTACTTC. Translated: CAWSVHRLDEQYF.

Notes on this clonotype: A much bigger clone sits one base away, suggesting this may be a read error. The rearrangement uses TRBV2 and TRBJ1-1, with 7 bases lining up with TRBD1. The CDR3 has 12 residues. Germline V gene sequence: CDR1 SNHLY, CDR2 FYNNEI. The CDR3 sequence is CDSSGQVTEAFF. The CDR3 DNA is TGTGACAGCAGTGGACAGGTAACTGAAGCTTTCTTT.

This clonotype was counted between two and nine times. The rearrangement uses TRBV4-3 and TRBJ2-7, with D uncertain. Trimming took off 0 bases at V and 3 bases at J, with 6 bases between the two ends. Germline-derived CDR1 and CDR2 are LGHNA and YSLEER. The CDR3 runs to 13 residues. CDR3 in DNA: TGCGCCAGCAGCCAAGAAACCAGCTACGAGCAGTACTTC. Amino acids: CASSQETSYEQYF.

This chain uses TRBV4-3 with TRBJ2-7; D may be TRBD1 (6 bases). V was cut by 0 bases and J by 3 bases, with 12 bases left in between. Germline V gives CDR1 LGHNA, CDR2 YSLEER. The CDR3 is made up of 15 amino acids. Here the CDR3 reads CASSQDWGPLYEQYF. Here the CDR3 DNA reads TGCGCCAGCAGCCAAGATTGGGGGCCGCTCTACGAGCAGTACTTC.

The chain is built from TRBV6-6 and TRBJ2-1; perhaps TRBD2 as D (5 bases). Germline CDR1 reads MNHNY; CDR2 reads SVGAGI (reference sequence). With 2 bases removed from V and 2 bases from J, the gap between germline ends came to 16 bases. The CDR3 is made up of 17 amino acids. The CDR3 is CASSYRPGEPTYNEQFF. CDR3 nucleotides: TGTGCCAGCAGTTACCGTCCCGGGGAACCCACCTACAATGAGCAGTTCTTC.

Many counts were recorded for this clonotype. The chain links TRBV30 to TRBJ2-7, with D tentatively TRBD1 or TRBD2 (5 bases each). This CDR3 spans 11 amino acids. From germline, CDR1 is GTSNPN and CDR2 SVGIG (reference sequence). V was cut by 4 bases and J by 4 bases, with 8 bases left in between. The CDR3 DNA is TGTGCCTGGACTTGGGGGTACGAGCAGTACTTC. Translated: CAWTWGYEQYF.

This clonotype was seen at least ten times. The rearrangement uses TRBV14 and TRBJ2-3; D is unclear. Germline V lookup: CDR1 SGHDN, CDR2 FVKESK. V was clipped by 0 bases and J by 3 bases, with 13 bases between them. CDR3 size: 16 residues. The CDR3 DNA is TGTGCCAGCAGCCAAGAAAGAGACGCTAGGACAGATACGCAGTATTTT. Its protein is CASSQERDARTDTQYF.

The chain employs TRBV12-5 and TRBJ1-5; TRBD1 is a possible D gene (6 bases). The CDR3 runs to 16 residues. Germline-derived CDR1 and CDR2 are LGHNT and FRNRAP. The V end lost 2 bases, the J end lost 6 bases, and 17 bases lay between the germline ends. The CDR3 loop reads CASGLPGHTRPQPQHF. The CDR3 DNA follows: TGTGCTAGTGGTTTGCCGGGACATACTCGACCTCAGCCCCAGCATTTT.

This clonotype was found a few times. The chain uses TRBV7-2 and TRBJ1-5; D ambiguous. Germline CDR1 is SGHTA and CDR2 is FQGNSA. This CDR3 has 16 residues. Between the trimmed V and J ends, which lost 5 bases and 2 bases, there was a span of 16 bases. The chain's CDR3 is CASSTTSRLGNQPQHF. CDR3 nucleotide sequence: TGTGCCAGCAGCACCACAAGCCGGCTCGGCAATCAGCCCCAGCATTTT.

This clonotype appeared a few times. The chain recombines TRBV6-2 or TRBV6-3 with TRBJ2-1; D remains unclear. V was shortened by 4 bases and J by 6 bases, with 7 bases between the two germline ends. The CDR3 runs 12 residues. CDR1 MNHEY and CDR2 SVGEGT come from the germline V gene. The CDR3 sequence: CASSSLSNEQFF. The CDR3 coding sequence is TGTGCCAGCAGTTCCCTATCCAATGAGCAGTTCTTC.

This clonotype was recorded a few times. The chain joins TRBV21-1 to TRBJ2-7; the table calls TRBD2, which could not be checked here. TRBV21-1 has pseudogene status. The CDR3 length is 16 residues. In nucleotides, the CDR3 is TGTGCCAGCAGCAAAGTTTTGAGGGGGCGCTTCTACGAGCAGTACTTC. This translates into CASSKVLRGRFYEQYF.

The V call is TRBV6-1, the J call TRBJ1-1; the D gene is possibly TRBD1 (5 bases). The ends were cut back, 7 bases at V and 3 bases at J, with 9 bases in the middle. The germline CDR1 and CDR2 sequences are MNHNS and SASEGT. The CDR3 contains 12 residues. CDR3 in amino acids: CASKGPYTEAFF. DNA of the CDR3: TGTGCCAGCAAGGGACCCTACACTGAAGCTTTCTTT.